Listed below are T cell receptor beta chains from one sample, sequenced in a study of shared clonotypes between healthy human individuals. TCRdb keeps only in-frame clones here, not all; method: immunoSEQ multiplex PCR. Of 2.5 million or so clones listed, around nine tenths are singletons. The sample was naive CD4+ T cells sorted from blood. The receptors originated from a man aged 18 to 29 in good health. The CDR3 runs from the conserved cysteine through the conserved F or W. Each record gives: V gene, J gene, D gene, clone size, CDR3 DNA, CDR3 protein. The D gene is left open where the match is weak. Only some rows state a clone size, as once, few, many or a class for expanded clones.

TRBV2	TRBJ2-2	TRBD2	-	TGTGCCAGCAGTGAAGGTCGGGGGGCCGGGGAGCTGTTTTTT	CASSEGRGAGELFF
TRBV9	TRBJ2-7	-	-	TGTGCCAGCAGCACCCGTAGTGGGTCCTACGAGCAGTACTTC	CASSTRSGSYEQYF
TRBV21-1	TRBJ1-6	-	-	TGTGCCAGCAGCCCCCGGAGGAGGGCCCTTAGCTCCTATAATTCACCCCTCCACTTT	CASSPRRRALSSYNSPLHF
TRBV7-9	TRBJ1-2	-	-	TGTGCCAGCAGCTCGGGCCCAGGCTATGGCTACACCTTC	CASSSGPGYGYTF
TRBV19	TRBJ2-5	TRBD1	-	TGTGCCAGTAGTCCCGAATGGGGGACAGGGGGCGAGGAGACCCAGTACTTC	CASSPEWGTGGEETQYF
TRBV10-3	TRBJ2-6	-	-	TGTGCCATCAGTGACAACTCTGGGGCCAACGTCCTGACTTTC	CAISDNSGANVLTF
TRBV11-2	TRBJ1-1	-	-	TGTGCCAGCAGCTTAGGGGCAGGGATGGCTTTCTTT	CASSLGAGMAFF
TRBV7-9	TRBJ1-5	TRBD1	-	TGTGCCAGCAGCTTATGGGACAGTAATCAGCCCCAGCATTTT	CASSLWDSNQPQHF
TRBV21-1	TRBJ2-5	-	-	TGTGCCAGCAGCAAAAAGGCCCGCCCCAAACTAGCGGGGGGGCCGGTTCAAGAGACCCAGTACTTC	CASSKKARPKLAGGPVQETQYF
TRBV25-1	TRBJ1-2	-	-	TGTGCCAGCAGTGAGGCGAGATATGGCTACACCTTC	CASSEARYGYTF
TRBV10-2	TRBJ2-2	TRBD2	-	TGCGCCAGCAGTGGGACTAGCGGGACTAACACCGGGGAGCTGTTTTTT	CASSGTSGTNTGELFF
TRBV11-2	TRBJ2-1	-	-	TGTGCCAGCAAATCCCGCGGCTTGGATGAGCAGTTCTTC	CASKSRGLDEQFF
TRBV9	TRBJ1-1	-	once	TGTGCCAGCAGCGTAGCCCCGCAAGTGAACACTGAAGCTTTCTTT	CASSVAPQVNTEAFF
TRBV6-6	TRBJ2-3	TRBD2	-	TGTGCGACGGGAGGCCGGGCAGATACGCAGTATTTT	CATGGRADTQYF
TRBV5-1	TRBJ2-1	TRBD2	few	TGCGCCAGCAGCTGGACCGGGGGGGCAGCGAATGAGCAGTTCTTC	CASSWTGGAANEQFF
TRBV7-2	TRBJ1-4	-	-	TGTGCCAGCAGCTTATCGGGGAGTAATGAAAAACTGTTTTTT	CASSLSGSNEKLFF
TRBV10-3	TRBJ1-1	-	-	TGTGCCATCAGTGTTATGTCGGACACTGAAGCTTTCTTT	CAISVMSDTEAFF
TRBV5-1	TRBJ1-2	-	-	TGCGCCAGCAGCTTGAGCGGAGGGGGCTACACCTTC	CASSLSGGGYTF
TRBV6-1	TRBJ1-2	-	-	TGTGCCAGCAGTGAAGACGAGGGGACGGTAATCGCCTTC	CASSEDEGTVIAF
TRBV11-2	TRBJ1-6	-	few	TGTGCCAGCAGCTTACTCCGGACAGTTAATTCACCCCTCCACTTT	CASSLLRTVNSPLHF
TRBV5-4	TRBJ1-4	-	few	TGTGCCAGCTCCCTAGGAAGTAATGAAAAACTGTTTTTT	CASSLGSNEKLFF
TRBV27	TRBJ1-2	TRBD1	-	TGTGCCAGCAGTTTTTTGGATCGACAGGGTGGCTATGGCTACACCTTC	CASSFLDRQGGYGYTF
TRBV7-2	TRBJ2-1	TRBD2	-	TGTGCCAGCAGCTTACTCGGACTAGCGGGCACCAATGAGCAGTTCTTC	CASSLLGLAGTNEQFF
TRBV5-1	TRBJ2-1	-	-	TGCGCCAGCAGCTTGGGGGGGACACCCTCCTACAATGAGCAGTTCTTC	CASSLGGTPSYNEQFF
TRBV9	TRBJ2-7	-	-	TGTGCCAGCAGCCTCGGGCCCCGACTAGAGGAGTACGAGCAGTACTTC	CASSLGPRLEEYEQYF
TRBV6-1	TRBJ1-1	-	once	TGTGCCAGCAGTGAGGGTTGGGGGGACACTGAAGCTTTCTTT	CASSEGWGDTEAFF
TRBV30	TRBJ1-6	-	-	TGTGCCTGGCGCCAGTCGGGGTCCTATAATTCACCCCTCCACTTT	CAWRQSGSYNSPLHF
TRBV6-5	TRBJ2-2	-	-	TGTGCCATACGGGACGGCCCCCAGCCCGGCGGGGAGCTGTTTTTT	CAIRDGPQPGGELFF
TRBV6-8	TRBJ2-2	-	-	TGTGCCAGCAGTTCGCGCAGAACCCCCGGGGAGCTGTTTTTT	CASSSRRTPGELFF
TRBV30	TRBJ2-2	-	-	TGTGCCTGGAGTGTACGGCGGGCCGGGGAGCTGTTTTTT	CAWSVRRAGELFF
TRBV10-1	TRBJ2-7	TRBD2	-	TGCGCCAGCAGTGATGTCCTAGCGGGGCCCTACGAGCAGTACTTC	CASSDVLAGPYEQYF
TRBV20-1	TRBJ1-1	-	-	TGCAGTGCTATCGAAAACGATCGGGCTTTCTTT	CSAIENDRAFF
TRBV11-2	TRBJ1-3	-	-	TGTGCCAGCAGCCCCCAGATGGGGGGAAACACCATATATTTT	CASSPQMGGNTIYF